This T cell receptor beta chain was captured by sequencing in a study of identical twins. Whole-study findings and limits: In zero-insertion analyses, partial confounding could arise from invariant MAIT and iNKT cells. Alpha sequences that were out-of-frame and twin-shared showed an excess of low generation probability.

It was template switching that added a universal primer site, and there were unique molecular identifiers on the cDNA. One entry per CDR3 protein, called by TCRdb with MiXCR from the 5' RACE reads. The data show 1.5 million to 2 million distinct CDR3 sequences, about 32% seen once. The germline V gene has CDR1 LGHDT and CDR2 YNNKEL (reference sequence). V was pared by 5 bases and J by 6 bases, with 14 bases between. This CDR3 comprises 15 residues. As to this clonotype: Its target is not known.

The source material was cord blood. The rearrangement uses TRBV3-1 and TRBJ1-6; possible D gene TRBD1, 5 bases. The source is a newborn girl in good health. The CDR3 bases are TGTGCCAGCAGCACTCAGACAGTTCTTAATTCACCCCTCCACTTT. Residues: CASSTQTVLNSPLHF. The complete variable domain, with remaining parts taken from reference TRBV3-1 and TRBJ1-6, reads DTAVSQTPKYLVTQMGNDKSIKCEQNLGHDTMYWYKQDSKKFLKIMFSYNNKELIINETVPNRFSPKSPDKAHLNLHINSLELGDSAVYFCASSTQTVLNSPLHFGNGTRLTVT.